A selection of T cell receptor beta chains follows, all from one sample in a study of identical twins. TCRdb re-analysed the 5' RACE reads in MiXCR, keeping a single row per CDR3 protein. The sample has fewer than 800,000 distinct CDR3 sequences, less than 9% seen once. These data also featured in a second study, about yellow fever vaccine responses in identical twins.

Sequenced material: PBMCs. These receptors were collected from a woman under 30 in good health. Each CDR3 is given with its conserved first and last residue. D genes are given only for firm matches. Clone size is given for some rows only: seen once, a few or many times, or a class if the clone is expanded.

TRBD2,16,TRBV25-1,few,CASSVGLAESTDTQYF
-,12,TRBV7-8,many,CASSDGRGEQYF
-,14,TRBV7-9,few,CASSSDAMNSPLHF
TRBD2,16,TRBV12-3/TRBV12-4,-,CASRRRTSGGPGTQYF
-,14,TRBV4-1,few,CASSPQADNYGYTF
TRBD2,16,TRBV12-3/TRBV12-4,-,CASSLAETSGNYEQYF
-,13,TRBV28,many,CASSLGSAGELFF
-,18,TRBV11-1,-,CASSLARPGEGAKNIQYF
-,15,TRBV5-1,few,CASSLTLGINYGYTF
TRBD1,14,TRBV19,few,CASSDPGTDREQFF
-,17,TRBV14,-,CASSQDPHFSSYNEQFF
-,14,TRBV18,few,CASSPSTGTNEQFF
TRBD1,15,TRBV12-3/TRBV12-4,-,CASSFPSGTENEQFF
-,14,TRBV2,-,CASSYMGGFYEQYF
-,13,TRBV14,-,CASIPGPPDTQYF
-,17,TRBV3-1,-,CASSQVVGAGNTGELFF
-,13,TRBV5-1,-,CATTGMAYNEQFF
TRBD1,14,TRBV10-3,few,CAISDWTGNNEQFF
TRBD1,13,TRBV20-1,few,CSAQGVMNTEAFF
-,14,TRBV4-1,many,CASSQAPEYQPQHF
-,15,TRBV5-1,many,CASSLERVGNTEAFF
TRBD2,17,TRBV5-6,many,CASSYSGLAGSTDTQYF
-,14,TRBV2,few,CATTRLPAANEQFF
-,16,TRBV12-3/TRBV12-4,-,CASSFSVFGGANVLTF
TRBD1,14,TRBV12-3/TRBV12-4,few,CASKAGTDNSPLHF
TRBD2,16,TRBV28,-,CASSFFLERDSDTQYF
TRBD2,17,TRBV9,-,CASSVAGTSGIQETQYF
TRBD2,14,TRBV6-2/TRBV6-3,-,CASSYVAGGGTQYF
-,15,TRBV5-5,-,CASSLGGTLSDTQYF
-,12,TRBV20-1,few,CSATTGNTEAFF
TRBD1,13,TRBV20-1,-,CSAPDRAADTQYF
-,16,TRBV29-1,many,CSVVMFGDRESYEQYF
TRBD1,17,TRBV20-1,many,CSARDPEQASGGTEAFF
-,18,TRBV3-1,many,CASSQDLTELSYNYGYTF
TRBD2,14,TRBV10-3,few,CAIGTTSNTGELFF
-,15,TRBV7-9,many,CASRSDSRVSYEQYF
TRBD1,13,TRBV7-9,many,CASSSGQGLPQHF
-,14,TRBV20-1,many,CSARGVGERETQYF
-,16,TRBV4-1,few,CASSHRTIKSYNEQFF
-,17,TRBV2,-,CASSEFWLGAAYNEQFF
TRBD1,15,TRBV15,-,CATSRDTQGGPEQFF
TRBD2,16,TRBV5-1,many,CASSLSGGSKADTQYF
-,16,TRBV28,-,CASSPPAVRFHNEQFF
-,14,TRBV6-5,-,CASSYGQHNNEQFF
-,15,TRBV20-1,few,CSARVGRLRGETQYF
-,14,TRBV24-1,few,CATSDPGGSDEQYF
-,13,TRBV20-1,many,CSARDQRLTEAFF
-,14,TRBV12-3/TRBV12-4,many,CASSLGQSNSPLHF
TRBD1,18,TRBV3-1,few,CASSQDVGVRGPTYEQYF
TRBD2,14,TRBV20-1,-,CSARLAGSPNTQYF
-,18,TRBV28,-,CASPPRILRTLTGTEAFF
-,11,TRBV29-1,few,CSVDRDTEAFF
-,16,TRBV6-5,few,CASSYRLAPREETQYF
-,10,TRBV2,few,CASSGIPQYF
-,12,TRBV6-6,-,CALRDTGYGYTF